The present entry profiles one T cell receptor (beta chain) with its context. In the naive CD8 group, cells lacked CD45RO and were positively selected for CCR7, so terminally differentiated effector memory CD45RA+ cells were left out. The V and J ends lost 8 bases and 5 bases, in that order; junction bases with no gene match: 7. Looked up from germline, CDR1 is MDHEN and CDR2 is SYDVKM. The CDR3 runs to 16 residues. These data belong to a study of shared clonotypes between healthy human individuals. Repertoires were generated with immunoSEQ multiplex PCR, while TCRdb's copy carries only in-frame clones and drops some. The table includes roughly 650,000 clones, 95% to 96% detected once.

The chain combines TRBV28 with TRBJ2-3, with 16 bases lining up with TRBD2. Sequenced material: naive CD8+ T cells sorted from blood. This sequence originates from a woman in her twenties or thirties in good health. Written as DNA, the CDR3 is TGTGCCAGCGAGGGACTAGCGGGAGGGCCAGGAGATACGCAGTATTTT. This translates into CASEGLAGGPGDTQYF.